This T cell receptor beta chain was profiled in a study of human T cells and chemical hapten exposure (dated by TCRdb to the early 2020s). Notes on the research overall: For sensitization, 2% DPC in acetone was applied to a 2 cm by 2 cm area of upper inner arm skin. Patients additionally received weekly therapeutic DPC doses to the scalp throughout the approximately 24-week study period. Patch testing was done on the upper back using Finn chambers containing 0.01% DPC, and results were scored after 6 days according to International Contact Dermatitis Research Group standards. The patient cohort, mostly female, included alopecia areata with under or over 50% scalp involvement, alopecia totalis and alopecia universalis. Libraries were combined into a pool for sequencing, and differences in TCR yield between samples came mainly from small differences in library volumes within the pool. The study tracked peripheral blood TCR repertoire changes in vivo during primary and secondary sensitization to the hapten diphenylcyclopropenone (DPC) in alopecia patients. Blood samples were taken from patients before sensitization (week 0) and then at 2, 6 and about 24 weeks after DPC sensitization. For TCR sequencing, blood came from approximately 29 alopecia patients at anywhere from one to four time points (pre-sensitization, 2, 6 and 24 weeks).

Read against the paper, the sample's time point label means: patch test 2, 6 weeks after DPC sensitization. Read against the paper, the sample's treatment or condition label means: therapeutic diphenylcyclopropenone sensitization with weekly scalp DPC. Blood at each patch-test visit was drawn before the patch test was applied. Patients were considered eligible if aged 18 to 70, diagnosed with alopecia and deemed suitable for DPC therapy, and patients were excluded if pregnant. Total RNA was isolated from unfractionated whole blood collected in Tempus Blood RNA tubes. The library was made by RACE. This sample was sequenced with a NextSeq 500. During library preparation, unique molecular identifiers were attached to individual cDNA molecules so that TCRs could be counted in a quantitative, reproducible way. Each blood RNA sample was used to sequence both TCR alpha and TCR beta chains. The authors processed their data as follows. The median number of TCRs per sample was some 100,000, ranging from roughly 23,224 to 690,600. The Decombinator software suite was used to annotate the V, J and CDR3 of the TCR reads. Every sample was subsampled to the same number of TCRs (28,000) for the PS versus PT1 abundance plots. TCRs were defined as expanded if absent before sensitization and observed at least eight times at the 2-week time point. Using fastp at Q25 and MiXCR, TCRdb reprocessed the public reads and kept productive beta chains. Rows are unified per CDR3 protein, each entry keeping the most common DNA and genes. The authors' filters were not applied to this entry. This sample lists 65,000 to 90,000 distinct CDR3 sequences; about 6.3% were detected once. The top ten hold 1% to 1.5% of the sample.

The CDR3, cysteine through phenylalanine, is 16 amino acids long. The only DNA kept is the CDR3, 48 bases in frame from the first base. Trimming takes 7 bases off V and 4 bases off J; junction bases not matched to a gene: 11. The germline V gene (reference sequence) sets CDR1 to LNHNV and CDR2 to YYDKDF. This clonotype occurred a few times. Its antigen is currently not known. No much larger clone is present one base from it, and per-base qualities are unavailable. Results and caveats for the whole study, not just this receptor: All patients had alopecia, a presumed autoimmune disease, so their immune response might differ from that of healthy individuals. The number of PT1 expanded TCRs positively correlated with patch test score, significant at thresholds 8, 16 and 32 but not 4. The number of TCRs above 1 in 1000 frequency did not change with DPC sensitization; there was no evidence of global repertoire structure alterations. Expanded TCRs formed significantly more large CDR3 similarity clusters than pre-sensitization or healthy control sets, consistent with antigen-driven responses. Repeated subsampling changed both the strength of the expansion versus patch-test correlation and the threshold at which that correlation became significant.

The source of this sequence is a woman younger than 45 with alopecia areata. Some clones in this sample may be carry-over from other donors' samples. Here the chain combines TRBV15 and TRBJ2-2; TRBD1 lines up with 8 middle nucleotides. The source material was whole blood, sampled in connection with sensitization to the hapten diphenylcyclopropenone (DPC). The CDR3 amino acid sequence is: CATNGGQGRSTGELFF. The DNA reads as follows: TGTGCCACCAACGGCGGACAGGGTCGGAGCACCGGGGAGCTGTTTTTT.